A single T cell receptor beta chain is shown here with its context. The antigen remains undetermined. The entry originates in a study of cytomegalovirus exposure and HLA in healthy donors. Study background: Within the Caucasian-associated ancestry cluster were roughly 82% of the 350 to 400 genotyped donors.

The PCR was carried out with 60 Vbeta primers and 13 Jbeta primers. The repertoire was sequenced with immunoSEQ multiplex PCR; TCRdb's copy has only in-frame clones and lacks some. The sample carries tens of thousands of clones, approximately 86% recorded once. Germline lookup yields CDR1 SNHLY and CDR2 FYNNEI. CDR3 size: 13 residues. Trimming left V 8 bases short and J 9 bases short, with 14 bases between. Broader study findings: CMV serostatus was the only recorded immune exposure for donors. Sequencing likely produced, as an artifact, a cluster of highly shared sequence variants.

The receptor comes from a young man in good health and CMV-seropositive. The V and J genes are TRBV2 and TRBJ1-6, with D unclear. The sample taken for sequencing was PBMCs. CDR3: CASGERIGSPLHF. CDR3 sequence (DNA): TGTGCCAGCGGGGAGAGGATCGGTTCACCCCTCCACTTT. Supplemented by reference TRBV2 and TRBJ1-6, the full variable domain reads EPEVTQTPSHQVTQMGQEVILRCVPISNHLYFYWYRQILGQKVEFLVSFYNNEISEKSEIFDDQFSVERPDGSNFTLKIRSTKLEDSAMYFCASGERIGSPLHFGNGTRLTVT.